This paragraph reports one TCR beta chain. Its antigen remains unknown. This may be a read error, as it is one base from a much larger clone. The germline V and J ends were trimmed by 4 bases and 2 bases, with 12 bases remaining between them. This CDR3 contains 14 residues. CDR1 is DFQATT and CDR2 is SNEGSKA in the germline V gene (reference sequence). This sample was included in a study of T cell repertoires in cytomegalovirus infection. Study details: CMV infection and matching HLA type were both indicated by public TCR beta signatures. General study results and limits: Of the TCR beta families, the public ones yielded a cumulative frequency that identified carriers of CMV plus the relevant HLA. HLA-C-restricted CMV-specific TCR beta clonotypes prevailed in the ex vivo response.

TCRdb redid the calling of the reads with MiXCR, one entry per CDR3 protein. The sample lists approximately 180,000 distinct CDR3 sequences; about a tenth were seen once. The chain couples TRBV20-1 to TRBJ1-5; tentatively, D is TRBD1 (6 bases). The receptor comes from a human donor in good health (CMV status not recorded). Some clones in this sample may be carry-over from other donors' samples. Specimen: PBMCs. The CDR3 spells CSANRVIGNQPQHF. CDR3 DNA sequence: TGCAGTGCTAACAGGGTTATTGGCAATCAGCCCCAGCATTTT.